This T cell receptor beta chain comes out of a study of cytomegalovirus exposure and HLA in healthy donors. Points from the study as a whole: Presence/absence analyses assumed roughly uniform sequencing depth across donors, which may not hold. There were reportedly fewer N-insertions in an Asian-associated ancestry cluster than the roughly 670-donor mean, in a later analysis. In a later analysis, HLA-C alleles had the fewest associated TCRs, DRB1 alleles the most. Later work showed greater clonal expansion in HLA-associated TCR beta chains than in equally common others.

Note on this clone: The antigen is unknown.

The length of the CDR3 is 15 residues. V lost 8 bases to trimming and J lost 4 bases; unmatched junction nucleotides: 9. Germline CDR1 MNHEY, CDR2 SVGAGI. The PCR had 60 Vbeta and 13 Jbeta primers. Sequenced by immunoSEQ multiplex PCR; TCRdb stores in-frame clones only, minus some. The sample records fewer than 180,000 clones, around 79% being singletons. J is TRBJ1-5 and V is TRBV6-5, with 9 bases lining up with TRBD1. The clonotype comes from a human donor in good health. The sequenced material came from PBMCs. The CDR3 DNA sequence: TGTGCCAGCGGAGAACCGGGACAGGGTAATCAGCCCCAGCATTTT. As protein: CASGEPGQGNQPQHF.